This TCR beta chain emerged from a study of CD8+CD57+ T cells in acquired aplastic anemia. The wider study: Quantities of DNA derived from sorted CD4+ and CD8+ cells averaged around 3 ug. Healthy donors gave 10 million to 11 million reads on average for CD4+ cells.

Study-level points and caveats: The same twenty-nine CD8+ CDR3 sequences occurred in patients and in controls.

The CDR3 contains 13 residues. Trimming left V 10 bases short and J 3 bases short, with 12 bases between. According to the study, genomic DNA was the template for TCR beta VDJ and CDR3 profiling. TCRdb redid the calling of the reads with MiXCR, one entry per CDR3 protein. The table shows about 400,000 distinct CDR3 sequences, with about two thirds occurring only once. Concerning this clonotype itself: Its specificity is not known.

The genes are TRBV6-7 and TRBJ2-2; tentatively, D is TRBD1 (5 bases). TRBV6-7 counts as an open reading frame of uncertain function. The sequence came from a human donor in good health, serving as a control. Sample: sorted CD4+, CD8+, or CD8+CD57+ T cells (not recorded which) from PBMCs. The CDR3 DNA reads as TGTGCCACCCCTGACAGTTACACCGGGGAGCTGTTTTTT. Its protein is CATPDSYTGELFF.